The rows below give T cell receptor beta chains drawn from one sample of a study of T cell responses to AZD1222 COVID-19 vaccine. The data were produced by immunoSEQ multiplex PCR, yet TCRdb's version contains in-frame clones alone and is incomplete. The sample contains about 120,000 clones, 87% of which appear only once. The sequences come from peripheral blood, collected on day 0 of AZD1222 vaccination. These receptors all come from an adult in good health. Each CDR3 is given with its conserved first and last residue. The order of the fields is V gene, D gene, clone size, J gene, CDR3 DNA, CDR3 protein. The D gene is left open where the match is weak. Expanded clones are given a class, and other clones once, few, many or no size at all.

>TRBV11-2|NA|NA|TRBJ2-5
TGTGCCAGCAGCTTAGATATGAAAAATGGGGGGTACCAAGAGACCCAGTACTTC
CASSLDMKNGGYQETQYF
>TRBV2|TRBD2|NA|TRBJ2-5
TGTGCCCCATCGACTAGCGTACAAGAGACCCAGTACTTC
CAPSTSVQETQYF
>TRBV6-5|TRBD1|NA|TRBJ2-2
TGTGCCAGCAGTTCAAGGACAGGGCGATCGGCCGGGGAGCTGTTTTTT
CASSSRTGRSAGELFF
>TRBV10-3|NA|NA|TRBJ1-1
TGTGCCATCAGTGAGTCGGCAGGGGACTGGCCTGAAGCTTTCTTT
CAISESAGDWPEAFF
>TRBV12-5|TRBD2|NA|TRBJ2-1
TGTGCTAGTGGTTTGGGAAGTTTGCGGGAGGGCGCTGATAATGAGCAGTTCTTC
CASGLGSLREGADNEQFF
>TRBV9|NA|NA|TRBJ1-1
TGTGCCAGCAGCGAAGGGGGGGGAACTGAAGCTTTCTTT
CASSEGGGTEAFF
>TRBV18|NA|NA|TRBJ1-6
TGTGCCAGCTCACCCTTCTCGACAGATAATTCACCCCTCCACTTT
CASSPFSTDNSPLHF
>TRBV30|NA|NA|TRBJ2-5
TGTGCCTGGGGGGTGCCGGGGCCAGAGACCCAGTACTTC
CAWGVPGPETQYF
>TRBV7-6|TRBD1|NA|TRBJ2-3
TGTGCCAGCAGCCCAAGACAGGGCCTAACGACAGATACGCAGTATTTT
CASSPRQGLTTDTQYF
>TRBV5-6|NA|NA|TRBJ2-5
TGTGCCAGCAGCTTGGTGGGGAGAGAGACCCAGTACTTC
CASSLVGRETQYF
>TRBV7-2|TRBD2|NA|TRBJ2-7
TGTGCCAGCAGCTCCGGGACTAGCGGCCACGAGCAGTACTTC
CASSSGTSGHEQYF
>TRBV6-5|NA|NA|TRBJ2-7
TGTGCCAGCAGCTTGGGCCTCTCCTCCTACGAGCAGTACTTC
CASSLGLSSYEQYF
>TRBV5-1|TRBD1|NA|TRBJ1-2
TGCGCCAGCAGCTTTCTAGGACAGGAGGCTAACTATGGCTACACCTTC
CASSFLGQEANYGYTF
>TRBV5-1|NA|NA|TRBJ1-1
TGCGCCAGCAGCTCACATAGACAGTCTGAAGCTTTCTTT
CASSSHRQSEAFF
>TRBV4-1|NA|once|TRBJ1-1
TGCGCCAGCAGCCGGGGACTTCACACTGAAGCTTTCTTT
CASSRGLHTEAFF
>TRBV19|TRBD2|NA|TRBJ2-3
TGTGCCAGCGCTATACTAGCGGGAGGAACAGATACGCAGTATTTT
CASAILAGGTDTQYF
>TRBV4-1|TRBD1|NA|TRBJ1-4
TGCGCCAGCAGCCAAGATGAACAGGGGATTGAAAAACTGTTTTTT
CASSQDEQGIEKLFF
>TRBV18|TRBD1|NA|TRBJ1-5
TGTGCCAGCTCACCACCAACAGGGGCTGGCAATCAGCCCCAGCATTTT
CASSPPTGAGNQPQHF
>TRBV3-1/TRBV3-2|TRBD2|NA|TRBJ2-1
TGTGCCAGCGCGGGATTAGCGGGAGTCTCCAGTCGGCAGTTCTTC
CASAGLAGVSSRQFF
>TRBV5-4|NA|NA|TRBJ2-2
TGTGCCAGCAGCTTGCATGCGACAGTCAACACCGGGGAGCTGTTTTTT
CASSLHATVNTGELFF
>TRBV6-1|NA|once|TRBJ2-3
TGTGCCAGCAGTGAAGCGAGGGGAGATACGCAGTATTTT
CASSEARGDTQYF
>TRBV5-1|NA|NA|TRBJ1-2
TGCGCCAGCCACAAGCCAGAGGCTAACTATGGCTACACCTTC
CASHKPEANYGYTF
>TRBV7-3|NA|NA|TRBJ2-1
TGTGCCAGCAGCTCCATGGGACTGGGTGGGAGTGAGCAGTTCTTC
CASSSMGLGGSEQFF
>TRBV15|NA|NA|TRBJ1-2
TGTGCCACCAGCAGAGAGCTGGGGGCTGGCTATGGCTACACCTTC
CATSRELGAGYGYTF
>TRBV7-8|TRBD1|NA|TRBJ2-1
TGTGCCAGCAGCTTAGTTCGGACAGGGGTCTACAATGAGCAGTTCTTC
CASSLVRTGVYNEQFF
>TRBV29-1|NA|NA|TRBJ1-1
TGCAGCGTTGAAACACCGAACACTGAAGCTTTCTTT
CSVETPNTEAFF
>TRBV7-6|NA|NA|TRBJ1-2
TGTGCCAGCAGCCCCAGAAGGAACTATGGCTACACCTTC
CASSPRRNYGYTF
>TRBV2|TRBD1|NA|TRBJ2-7
TGTGCCAGCAGTTCGGGACAGGATCCTAACGAGCAGTACTTC
CASSSGQDPNEQYF
>TRBV27|NA|NA|TRBJ1-1
TGTGCCAGCGGACTCAAGGGGGACACTGAAGCTTTCTTT
CASGLKGDTEAFF
>TRBV7-9|NA|NA|TRBJ2-7
TGTGCCAGCAGCTTACCGCGGCGCGAGACCGAGCAGTACTTC
CASSLPRRETEQYF
>TRBV27|NA|NA|TRBJ1-5
TGTGCCAGCAGTTTAAAGTACGCGAATCAGCCCCAGCATTTT
CASSLKYANQPQHF
>TRBV3-1/TRBV3-2|TRBD1|once|TRBJ1-1
TGTGCCAGCAGCCAAGAGCAGGGGGGAAAGTACACTGAAGCTTTCTTT
CASSQEQGGKYTEAFF
>TRBV15|NA|NA|TRBJ2-5
TGTGCCACCAGCAGAGGTGGGCTGGGGTCTGAGACCCAGTACTTC
CATSRGGLGSETQYF
>TRBV18|NA|NA|TRBJ2-2
TGTGCCAGCTCACATGGATTCGGTATCACCGGGGAGCTGTTTTTT
CASSHGFGITGELFF
>TRBV6-5|TRBD2|NA|TRBJ2-7
TGTGCCAGCAGTTCCGCTAGCGGCTACGAGCAGTACTTC
CASSSASGYEQYF